This T cell receptor beta chain was captured by sequencing in a study of human T cells and chemical hapten exposure. Study summary: Across samples, TCR yields varied, mostly owing to small differences in pooled library volumes.

Trimming removed 1 base at V and 11 bases at J, with 17 bases between. Germline V gives CDR1 SEHNR, CDR2 FQNEAQ (reference sequence). The CDR3 covers 14 residues. This clonotype was counted ten times or more. Its antigen is unidentified. Individual cDNA molecules (in the library) carried attached unique molecular identifiers. TCRdb reprocessed the 5' RACE reads with MiXCR, giving one entry per CDR3 protein. The sample lists approximately 150,000 distinct CDR3 sequences; 3.5% to 5% were seen once. Study-wide results and limits: Sensitizing with DPC caused no change in TCRs above 1 in 1000 frequency.

Blood, whole and unfractionated, served as the source for total RNA extraction. J is TRBJ1-1 and V is TRBV7-9; D not certain. The origin of this receptor is a female donor in good health. The CDR3 loop reads CASSLGYQEVSAFF. The CDR3 DNA reads TGTGCCAGCAGCTTAGGGTATCAGGAGGTCTCGGCTTTCTTT.